One sample yielded the 15 T cell receptor beta chains listed below, sequenced in a study of blood T cell repertoires in COVID-19. The assay was immunoSEQ multiplex PCR, and TCRdb's table has in-frame clones only and misses some. The table includes some 200,000 clones, more than 65% detected once. The sample taken for sequencing was peripheral blood. These receptors all come from a human donor with acute or convalescent COVID-19. The donor label of this sample is uncertain.

The rearrangement joins TRBV5-1 to TRBJ2-5; TRBD2 matches at 8 bases. Germline V gene data show CDR1 as SGHRS and CDR2 as YFSETQ. The CDR3 is made up of 13 amino acids. The V gene end was trimmed by 6 bases and the J gene end by 2 bases; junction bases not matched to a gene: 3. The CDR3 DNA reads as TGCGCCAGCAAGGCGGGGGGACAAGAGACCCAGTACTTC. Protein: CASKAGGQETQYF.

This chain joins TRBV5-1 and TRBJ2-1; D perhaps matches TRBD2 (5 bases). Between the trimmed V and J ends, which lost 3 bases and 1 base, there was a span of 14 bases. Germline V gene lookup returns CDR1 SGHRS and CDR2 YFSETQ. This CDR3 has 16 amino acids. The CDR3 coding sequence is TGCGCCAGCAGCTCATGGGGAGCGAGGTCCTACAATGAGCAGTTCTTC. Translated, it gives CASSSWGARSYNEQFF.

A single count supports this clone. The rearrangement joins TRBV7-3 to TRBJ2-7; TRBD2 matches 14 bases. The J segment lost 3 bases and the V segment lost 2 bases, leaving 3 bases of the junction unmatched. This CDR3 region has 16 residues. Germline assignment: CDR1 SGHTA and CDR2 FQGTGA. As DNA, the CDR3 is TGTGCCAGCAGCTTAGAAGGGACTAGCGGGAGCTACGAGCAGTACTTC. Protein: CASSLEGTSGSYEQYF.

The J gene is TRBJ2-7, the V gene TRBV7-9, with 9 nucleotides matching TRBD2. CDR3 length equals 14 residues. The germline V gene has CDR1 SEHNR and CDR2 FQNEAQ (reference sequence). The ends lost 1 base at V and 5 bases at J; junction bases unmatched: 3. This chain's CDR3 is CASSLEAGGNEQYF. The CDR3, as DNA: TGTGCCAGCAGCTTAGAAGCGGGGGGAAACGAGCAGTACTTC.

The chain joins TRBV5-4 to TRBJ2-7, with 15 bases lining up with TRBD2. The germline gives CDR1 SGHNT, CDR2 YYREEE (reference sequence). V was pared by 4 bases and J by 3 bases, with 8 bases of the junction left unmatched. CDR3 size: 17 residues. The chain's CDR3 is CASSEGLAGGGVYEQYF. CDR3 nucleotide sequence: TGTGCCAGCAGCGAGGGACTAGCGGGGGGCGGGGTCTACGAGCAGTACTTC.

The chain employs TRBV12-3 or TRBV12-4 and TRBJ1-6; D remains unclear. This CDR3 has 12 amino acids. Trimming left V 6 bases short and J 8 bases short, with 8 bases between. CDR3 residues: CASRLTDSPLHF. For the CDR3, the DNA is TGTGCCAGCAGACTAACGGATTCACCCCTCCACTTT.

A word on this clone: At the DNA level, this CDR3 is encoded by other sequences in the same sample as well. The chain uses TRBV10-1 and TRBJ2-2; a possible D gene is TRBD1 (6 bases). Trimming shortened V by 7 bases and J by 5 bases, and 8 bases separated the two germline ends. CDR3 size: 12 residues. CDR1 WNHNN and CDR2 SYGVQD come from the germline V gene (reference sequence). CDR3 sequence (DNA): TGCGCCAGCACAGGGGATACCGGGGAGCTGTTTTTT. Protein: CASTGDTGELFF.

The rearrangement uses TRBV3-1 (or the pseudogene TRBV3-2) and TRBJ1-5, with a possible D match to TRBD1 (5 bases). This CDR3 region has 15 residues. V lost 0 bases, J lost 6 bases, and 12 bases lay in between. Germline V gives CDR1 LGHDT, CDR2 YNNKEL (reference sequence). CDR3 bases: TGTGCCAGCAGCCAAGATCTAGGGGCAGGTCAGCCCCAGCATTTT. Its protein product is CASSQDLGAGQPQHF.

This clone was counted a single time. The rearrangement joins TRBV19 to TRBJ1-5, with TRBD1 as a possible D gene (6 bases). CDR1 and CDR2 (germline): LNHDA, SQIVND (reference sequence). CDR3 length: 17 amino acids. V gave up 5 bases and J gave up 6 bases, with 23 bases separating them. CDR3 sequence (DNA): TGTGCCAGTAGTCAAGGGGGTTGGGACATTTCCGCTCAGCCCCAGCATTTT. As protein: CASSQGGWDISAQPQHF.

This chain connects TRBV7-2 to TRBJ2-7; D is possibly TRBD2 (5 bases). Trimming removed 2 bases from V and 0 bases from J, with 8 bases in between. Germline CDR1 SGHTA, CDR2 FQGNSA. The CDR3 is made up of 14 amino acids. The CDR3 region is CASSLSRVSYEQYF. Here the CDR3 DNA reads TGTGCCAGCAGCTTATCGCGGGTCTCCTACGAGCAGTACTTC.

This clone was detected once. The CDR3 protein is CASSLGPNRGSSNQPQHF. CDR3 sequence (DNA): TGTGCCAGCAGTTTAGGCCCTAACAGGGGGTCCAGCAATCAGCCCCAGCATTTT. The rearrangement uses TRBV27 and TRBJ1-5, with 8 bases aligning to TRBD1. Trimming at V came to 2 bases and at J to 1 base, leaving 10 bases not matched to a gene. CDR1 is MNHEY and CDR2 is SMNVEV in the germline V gene (reference sequence). The CDR3 has 18 residues.

The chain has TRBV6-5 and TRBJ1-5; TRBD1 matches 8 bases. This CDR3 is 13 amino acids long. V lost 5 bases, J lost 9 bases, and 6 bases stayed unmatched. Germline V lookup: CDR1 MNHEY, CDR2 SVGAGI. This chain's CDR3 is CASSPTGEGPQHF. DNA for the CDR3: TGTGCCAGCAGTCCGACAGGGGAAGGGCCCCAGCATTTT.

The chain combines TRBV27 with TRBJ1-1, with 7 bases matching TRBD1. This CDR3 is 18 amino acids long. The V segment lost 1 base and the J segment 3 bases; nucleotides outside the gene matches: 14. CDR1 MNHEY and CDR2 SMNVEV come from the germline V gene (reference sequence). CDR3 protein: CASSLFHETGRKDTEAFF. The CDR3 DNA follows: TGTGCCAGCAGTTTATTTCACGAGACAGGGCGTAAGGACACTGAAGCTTTCTTT.

CDR3 protein: CASSLTGRQETQYF. The CDR3 DNA sequence: TGCGCCAGCAGCTTGACAGGCCGCCAAGAGACCCAGTACTTC. V and J are TRBV5-1 and TRBJ2-5; tentative D call: TRBD1 (5 bases). V lost 1 base to trimming and J lost 1 base, with 8 bases between them. This CDR3 spans 14 amino acids. Germline V gene data show CDR1 as SGHRS and CDR2 as YFSETQ.

This chain uses TRBV29-1 with TRBJ2-1, with D tentatively TRBD2 (5 bases). V was cut by 4 bases and J by 12 bases, with 19 bases left in between. The CDR3 loop spans 13 amino acids. Germline values: CDR1 SQVTM, CDR2 ANQGSEA. The CDR3, as DNA: TGCAGCGTTGGGGGAGCGCCTGATATGGTGCAGTTCTTC. As protein: CSVGGAPDMVQFF.